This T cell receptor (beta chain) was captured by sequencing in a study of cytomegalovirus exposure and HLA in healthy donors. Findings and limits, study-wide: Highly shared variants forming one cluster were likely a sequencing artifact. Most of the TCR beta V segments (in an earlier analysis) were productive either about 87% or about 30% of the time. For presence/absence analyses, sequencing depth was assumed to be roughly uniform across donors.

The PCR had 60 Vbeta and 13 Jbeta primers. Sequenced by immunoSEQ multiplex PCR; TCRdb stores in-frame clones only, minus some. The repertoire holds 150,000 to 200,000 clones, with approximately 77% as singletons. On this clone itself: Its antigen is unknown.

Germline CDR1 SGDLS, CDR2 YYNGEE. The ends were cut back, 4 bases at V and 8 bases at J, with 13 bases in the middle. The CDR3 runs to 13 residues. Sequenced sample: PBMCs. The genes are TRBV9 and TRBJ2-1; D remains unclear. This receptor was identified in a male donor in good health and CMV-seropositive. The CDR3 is CASSSSLGDEQFF. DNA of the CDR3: TGTGCCAGCAGCTCAAGTCTGGGCGATGAGCAGTTCTTC.